These 2 T cell receptor beta chains were all obtained from the same sample, sequenced in a study of shared clonotypes between healthy human individuals. Assay: immunoSEQ multiplex PCR; the TCRdb copy retains only in-frame clones and omits some. This sample has under 2,500,000 clones, with approximately 96% found just once. Sequenced sample: naive CD4+ T cells sorted from blood. Regarding subset: CD45RA+ positively selected. These receptors originate from a man aged 18 to 30 in good health.

In nucleotides, the CDR3 is TGTGCCAGCACTGGGGAGGCAGGCTATGGCTACACCTTC. Protein product: CASTGEAGYGYTF. The V gene is TRBV2, the J gene TRBJ1-2, with D hard to call. Germline V CDR1 and CDR2: SNHLY, FYNNEI. There are 13 residues in the CDR3. The V end lost 7 bases, the J end lost 4 bases, and 13 bases lay between the germline ends.

This chain links TRBV28 with TRBJ1-1; no definite D call. The germline V gene encodes CDR1 MDHEN and CDR2 SYDVKM. This CDR3 comprises 15 residues. Trimming took 1 base from V and 5 from J, leaving 14 bases between them. The CDR3 DNA follows: TGTGCCAGCAGTTTATTACAGACTACTGGGACTGAAGCTTTCTTT. Its protein is CASSLLQTTGTEAFF. The full variable domain, in which reference TRBV28 and TRBJ1-1 provide the parts outside the CDR3, is DVKVTQSSRYLVKRTGEKVFLECVQDMDHENMFWYRQDPGLGLRLIYFSYDVKMKEKGDIPEGYSVSREKKERFSLILESASTNQTSMYLCASSLLQTTGTEAFFGQGTRLTVV.